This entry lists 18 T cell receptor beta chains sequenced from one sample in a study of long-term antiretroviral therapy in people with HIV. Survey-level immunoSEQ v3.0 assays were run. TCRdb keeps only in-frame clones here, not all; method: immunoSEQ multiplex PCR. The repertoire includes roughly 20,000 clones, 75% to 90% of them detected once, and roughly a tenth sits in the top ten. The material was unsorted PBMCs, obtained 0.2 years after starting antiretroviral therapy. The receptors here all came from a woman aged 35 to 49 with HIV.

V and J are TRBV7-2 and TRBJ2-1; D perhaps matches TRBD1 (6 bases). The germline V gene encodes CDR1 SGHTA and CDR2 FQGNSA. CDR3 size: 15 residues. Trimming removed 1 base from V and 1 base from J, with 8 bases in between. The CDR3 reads CASSLGTVSYNEQFF. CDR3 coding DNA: TGTGCCAGCAGCTTAGGGACAGTTTCCTACAATGAGCAGTTCTTC.

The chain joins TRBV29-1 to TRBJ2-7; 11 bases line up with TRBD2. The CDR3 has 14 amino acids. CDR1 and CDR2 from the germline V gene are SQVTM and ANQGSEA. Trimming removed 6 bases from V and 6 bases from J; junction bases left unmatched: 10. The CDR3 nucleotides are TGCAGCGTCGTTCCCGGGCTAGCGGGAGGCGAGCAGTACTTC. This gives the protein CSVVPGLAGGEQYF.

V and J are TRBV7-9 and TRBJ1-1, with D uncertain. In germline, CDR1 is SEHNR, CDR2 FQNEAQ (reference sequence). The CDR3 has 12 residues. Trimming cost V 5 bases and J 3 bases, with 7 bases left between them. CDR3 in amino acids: CASSPSYTEAFF. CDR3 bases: TGTGCCAGCAGCCCGAGTTACACTGAAGCTTTCTTT. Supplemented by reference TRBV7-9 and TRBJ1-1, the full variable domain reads DTGVSQNPRHKITKRGQNVTFRCDPISEHNRLYWYRQTLGQGPEFLTYFQNEAQLEKSRLLSDRFSAERPKGSFSTLEIQRTEQGDSAMYLCASSPSYTEAFFGQGTRLTVV.

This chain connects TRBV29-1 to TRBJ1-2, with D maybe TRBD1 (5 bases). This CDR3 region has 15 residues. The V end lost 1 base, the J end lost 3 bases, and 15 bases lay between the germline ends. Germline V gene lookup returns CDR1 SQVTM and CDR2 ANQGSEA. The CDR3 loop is CSVEVGRRGDYGYTF. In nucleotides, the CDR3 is TGCAGCGTTGAAGTGGGCAGGAGAGGGGACTATGGCTACACCTTC.

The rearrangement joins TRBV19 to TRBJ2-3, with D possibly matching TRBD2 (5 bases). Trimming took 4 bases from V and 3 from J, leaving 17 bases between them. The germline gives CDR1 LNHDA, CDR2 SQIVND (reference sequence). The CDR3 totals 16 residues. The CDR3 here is CASSNTLSDFTDTQYF. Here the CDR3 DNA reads TGTGCCAGTAGTAATACCCTTTCGGACTTTACAGATACGCAGTATTTT. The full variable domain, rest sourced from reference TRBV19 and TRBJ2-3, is DGGITQSPKYLFRKEGQNVTLSCEQNLNHDAMYWYRQDPGQGLRLIYYSQIVNDFQKGDIAEGYSVSREKKESFPLTVTSAQKNPTAFYLCASSNTLSDFTDTQYFGPGTRLTVL.

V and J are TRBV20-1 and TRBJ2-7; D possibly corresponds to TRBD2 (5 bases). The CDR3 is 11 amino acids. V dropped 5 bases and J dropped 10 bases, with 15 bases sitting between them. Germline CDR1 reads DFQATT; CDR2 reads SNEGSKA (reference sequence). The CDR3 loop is CSAGRGSEQYF. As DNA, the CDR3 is TGCAGTGCTGGGAGAGGTAGTGAACAGTACTTC.

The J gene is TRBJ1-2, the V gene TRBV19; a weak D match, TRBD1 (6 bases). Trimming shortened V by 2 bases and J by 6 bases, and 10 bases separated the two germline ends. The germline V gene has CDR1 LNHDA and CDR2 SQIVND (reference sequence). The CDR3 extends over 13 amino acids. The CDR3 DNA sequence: TGTGCCAGTAGTATATGGGGGGCTGATGGCTACACCTTC. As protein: CASSIWGADGYTF.

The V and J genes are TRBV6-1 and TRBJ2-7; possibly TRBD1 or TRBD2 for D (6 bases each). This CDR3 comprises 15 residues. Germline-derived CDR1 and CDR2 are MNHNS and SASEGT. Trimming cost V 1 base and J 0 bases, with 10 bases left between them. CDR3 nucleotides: TGTGCCAGCAGTGAAGAAGGGGGGAGCTCCTACGAGCAGTACTTC. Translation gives CASSEEGGSSYEQYF.

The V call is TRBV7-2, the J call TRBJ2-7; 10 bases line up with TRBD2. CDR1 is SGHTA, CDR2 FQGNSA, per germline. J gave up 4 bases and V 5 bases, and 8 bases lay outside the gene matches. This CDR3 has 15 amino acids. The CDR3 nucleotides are TGTGCCAGCAGCCCGAGCGGGACTAGCGCGTACGAGCAGTACTTC. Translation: CASSPSGTSAYEQYF. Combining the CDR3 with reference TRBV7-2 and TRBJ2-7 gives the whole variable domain GAGVSQSPSNKVTEKGKDVELRCDPISGHTALYWYRQSLGQGLEFLIYFQGNSAPDKSGLPSDRFSAERTGGSVSTLTIQRTQQEDSAVYLCASSPSGTSAYEQYFGPGTRLTVT.

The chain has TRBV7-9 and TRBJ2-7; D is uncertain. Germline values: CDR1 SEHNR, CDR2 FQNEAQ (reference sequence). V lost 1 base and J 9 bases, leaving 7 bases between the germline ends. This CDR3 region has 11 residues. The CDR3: CASSLGAGQYF. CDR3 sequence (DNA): TGTGCCAGCAGCTTAGGGGCAGGGCAGTACTTC.

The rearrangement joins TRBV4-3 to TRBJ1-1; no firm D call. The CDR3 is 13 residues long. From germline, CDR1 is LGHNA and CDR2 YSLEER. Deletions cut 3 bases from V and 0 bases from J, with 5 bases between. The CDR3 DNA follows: TGCGCCAGCAGCCAGACCTTGAACACTGAAGCTTTCTTT. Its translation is CASSQTLNTEAFF.

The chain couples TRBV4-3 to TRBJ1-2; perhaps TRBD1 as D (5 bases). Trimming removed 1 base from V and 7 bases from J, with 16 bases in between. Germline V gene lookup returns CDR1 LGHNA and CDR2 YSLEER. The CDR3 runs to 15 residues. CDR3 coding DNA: TGCGCCAGCAGCCAAGCTCCGGGAGGGGTGGGTGGCTACACCTTC. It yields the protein CASSQAPGGVGGYTF.

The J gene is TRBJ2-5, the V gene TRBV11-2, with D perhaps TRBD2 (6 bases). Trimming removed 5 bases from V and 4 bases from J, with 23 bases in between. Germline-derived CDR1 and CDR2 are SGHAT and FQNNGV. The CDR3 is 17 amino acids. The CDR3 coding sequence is TGTGCCAGCAGCGCCCCAGTAGCGACTAGAGGCGGAGAGACCCAGTACTTC. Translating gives CASSAPVATRGGETQYF.

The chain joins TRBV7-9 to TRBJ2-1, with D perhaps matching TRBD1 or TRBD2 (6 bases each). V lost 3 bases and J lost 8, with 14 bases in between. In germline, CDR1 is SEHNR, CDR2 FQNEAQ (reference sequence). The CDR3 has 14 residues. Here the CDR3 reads CASSFTGGGYEQFF. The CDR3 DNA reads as TGTGCCAGCAGCTTTACCGGGGGCGGATATGAGCAGTTCTTC.

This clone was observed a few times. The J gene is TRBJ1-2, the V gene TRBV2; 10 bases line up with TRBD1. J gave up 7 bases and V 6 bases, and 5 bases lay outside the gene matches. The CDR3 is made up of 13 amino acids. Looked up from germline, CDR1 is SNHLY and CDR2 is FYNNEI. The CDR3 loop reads CASRGQGRGGYTF. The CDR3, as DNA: TGTGCCAGCAGGGGACAGGGGAGAGGTGGCTACACCTTC.

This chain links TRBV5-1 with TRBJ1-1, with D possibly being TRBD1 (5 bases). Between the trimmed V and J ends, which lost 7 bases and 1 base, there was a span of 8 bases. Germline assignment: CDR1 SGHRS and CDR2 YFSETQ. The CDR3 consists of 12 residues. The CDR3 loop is CASGGGNTEAFF. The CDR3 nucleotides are TGCGCCAGCGGGGGGGGGAACACTGAAGCTTTCTTT.

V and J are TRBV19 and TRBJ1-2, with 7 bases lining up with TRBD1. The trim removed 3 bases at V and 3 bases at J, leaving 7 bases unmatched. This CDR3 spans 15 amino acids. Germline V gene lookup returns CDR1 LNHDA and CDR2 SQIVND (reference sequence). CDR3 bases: TGTGCCAGTAGTATTTGGGGCGGGACAGACTATGGCTACACCTTC. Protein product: CASSIWGGTDYGYTF.

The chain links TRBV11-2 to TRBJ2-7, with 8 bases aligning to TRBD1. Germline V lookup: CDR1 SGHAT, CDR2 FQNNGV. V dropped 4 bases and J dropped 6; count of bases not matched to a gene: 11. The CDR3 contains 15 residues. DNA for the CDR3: TGTGCCAGCAGCTGGATAGGGGGACAGGCCGCCGAGCAGTACTTC. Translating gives CASSWIGGQAAEQYF.